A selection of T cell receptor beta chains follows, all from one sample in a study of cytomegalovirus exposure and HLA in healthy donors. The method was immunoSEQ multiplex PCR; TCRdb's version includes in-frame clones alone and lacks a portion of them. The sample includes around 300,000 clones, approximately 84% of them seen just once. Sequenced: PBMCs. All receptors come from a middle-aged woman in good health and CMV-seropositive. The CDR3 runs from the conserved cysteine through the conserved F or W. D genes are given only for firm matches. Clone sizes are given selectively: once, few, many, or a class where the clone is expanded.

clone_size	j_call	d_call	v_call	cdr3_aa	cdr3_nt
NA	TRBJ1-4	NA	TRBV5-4	CASSFGGVGEKLFF	TGTGCCAGCAGCTTTGGCGGGGTAGGGGAAAAACTGTTTTTT
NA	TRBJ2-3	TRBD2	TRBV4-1	CASSQEDSGPSRDTQYF	TGCGCCAGCAGCCAGGAAGATAGCGGGCCCTCCCGCGATACGCAGTATTTT
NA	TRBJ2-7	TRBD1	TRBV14	CASSEGTAYEQYF	TGTGCCAGCAGCGAAGGGACAGCCTACGAGCAGTACTTC
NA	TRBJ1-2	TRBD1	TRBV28	CASSGTEVNYGYTF	TGTGCCAGCAGTGGGACAGAAGTTAACTATGGCTACACCTTC
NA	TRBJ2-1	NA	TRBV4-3	CASSQEVAALSYNEQFF	TGCGCCAGCAGCCAAGAGGTGGCGGCACTCTCCTACAATGAGCAGTTCTTC
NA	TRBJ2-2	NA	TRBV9	CASSTVTWGELFF	TGTGCCAGCAGCACCGTTACTTGGGGGGAGCTGTTTTTT
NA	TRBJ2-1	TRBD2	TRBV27	CASSPWGLAGEQFF	TGTGCCAGCAGTCCGTGGGGACTAGCCGGTGAGCAGTTCTTC
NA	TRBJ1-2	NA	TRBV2	CASSEQGFYGYTF	TGTGCCAGCAGTGAACAGGGGTTTTATGGCTACACCTTC
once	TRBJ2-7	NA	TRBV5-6	CASSLGPNAAYEQYF	TGTGCCAGCAGCCTGGGCCCTAACGCCGCCTACGAGCAGTACTTC
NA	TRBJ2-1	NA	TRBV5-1	CASSRGQPDNEQFF	TGCGCCAGCAGCCGAGGACAACCTGACAATGAGCAGTTCTTC
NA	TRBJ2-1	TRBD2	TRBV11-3	CASSFRYRLAGDEQFF	TGTGCCAGCAGCTTCCGGTACCGACTAGCGGGAGATGAGCAGTTCTTC
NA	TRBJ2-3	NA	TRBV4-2	CASSQGNGPDTQYF	TGTGCCAGCAGCCAAGGTAATGGGCCAGATACGCAGTATTTT
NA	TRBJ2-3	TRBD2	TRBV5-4	CASSPSGGRGGLGTQYF	TGTGCCAGCAGCCCGTCCGGGGGGAGAGGAGGTCTTGGTACGCAGTATTTT
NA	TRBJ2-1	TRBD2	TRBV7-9	CASSFAAGLYNEQFF	TGTGCCAGCAGCTTTGCAGCGGGGCTTTACAATGAGCAGTTCTTC
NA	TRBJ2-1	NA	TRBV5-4	CASSPSASDNEQFF	TGTGCCAGCAGCCCTTCTGCTAGCGACAATGAACAGTTCTTC
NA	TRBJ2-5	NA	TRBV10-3	CAISELLRETQYF	TGTGCCATCAGTGAGCTGCTCAGAGAGACCCAGTACTTC
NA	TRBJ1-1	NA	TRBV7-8	CASSLGQIEAFF	TGTGCCAGCAGCCTTGGACAAATTGAAGCTTTCTTT
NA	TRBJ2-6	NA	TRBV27	CASSLQGSGANVLTF	TGTGCCAGCAGTTTACAGGGGTCTGGGGCCAACGTCCTGACTTTC
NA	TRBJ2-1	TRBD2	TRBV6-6	CASDVAGGWNEQFF	TGTGCCAGCGACGTAGCGGGAGGGTGGAATGAGCAGTTCTTC
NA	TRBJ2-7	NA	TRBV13	CASSSGASTYEQYF	TGTGCCAGCAGTAGTGGAGCGAGTACCTACGAGCAGTACTTC
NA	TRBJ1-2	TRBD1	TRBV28	CASSFIGTASNYGYTF	TGTGCCAGCAGTTTTATCGGGACAGCATCTAACTATGGCTACACCTTC
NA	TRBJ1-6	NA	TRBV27	CASSLRRGGSNSPLHF	TGTGCCAGCAGTTTACGGCGGGGGGGCTCCAATTCACCCCTCCACTTT
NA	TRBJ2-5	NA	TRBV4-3	CASSQLAGQLQETQYF	TGCGCCAGCAGCCAACTTGCGGGACAGCTACAAGAGACCCAGTACTTC
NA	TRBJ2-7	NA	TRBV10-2	CASSEEVLRDEQYF	TGCGCCAGCAGTGAGGAGGTGCTTCGGGACGAGCAGTACTTC
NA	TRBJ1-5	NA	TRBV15	CATSSDGTRNQPQHF	TGTGCCACCAGCAGCGACGGGACACGCAATCAGCCCCAGCATTTT
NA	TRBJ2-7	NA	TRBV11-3	CATPGRERYEQYF	TGTGCCACTCCAGGCCGGGAGCGCTACGAGCAGTACTTC
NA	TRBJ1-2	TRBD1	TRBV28	CASSEGGGTGTFYGYTF	TGTGCCAGCAGCGAGGGGGGCGGGACAGGGACATTCTATGGCTACACCTTC
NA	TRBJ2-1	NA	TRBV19	CASRGSGYNEQFF	TGTGCCAGTAGAGGTAGCGGCTACAATGAGCAGTTCTTC
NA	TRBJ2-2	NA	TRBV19	CASSTSGGTGELFF	TGTGCCAGTAGTACTTCCGGCGGCACCGGGGAGCTGTTTTTT
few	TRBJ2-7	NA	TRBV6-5	CASSKDLYKSYEQYF	TGTGCCAGCAGTAAGGACTTATACAAATCCTACGAGCAGTACTTC
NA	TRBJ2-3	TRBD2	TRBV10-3	CAISLGLAGGTQYF	TGTGCCATCAGCCTTGGACTAGCGGGGGGTACGCAGTATTTT
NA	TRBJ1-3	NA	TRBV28	CASSSLISEGRSGNTIYF	TGTGCCAGCAGTTCCTTAATATCTGAGGGAAGGTCTGGAAACACCATATATTTT
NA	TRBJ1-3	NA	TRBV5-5	CASHRGSSGNTIYF	TGTGCCAGCCACCGGGGGAGCTCTGGAAACACCATATATTTT
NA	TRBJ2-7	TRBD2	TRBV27	CASKSGRHYEQYF	TGTGCCAGTAAGAGCGGGAGGCACTACGAGCAGTACTTC
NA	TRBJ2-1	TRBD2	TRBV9	CASSVATLAGEGDEQFF	TGTGCCAGCAGCGTAGCTACTCTAGCGGGAGAGGGCGATGAGCAGTTCTTC
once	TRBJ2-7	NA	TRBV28	CASSLPPPDRTGNYYEQYF	TGTGCCAGCAGCCTCCCCCCCCCAGACAGAACAGGGAACTATTACGAGCAGTACTTC
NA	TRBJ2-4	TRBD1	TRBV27	CASSPRQGRRNIQYF	TGTGCCAGCAGTCCCCGACAGGGACGAAGAAACATTCAGTACTTC
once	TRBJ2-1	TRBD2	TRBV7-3	CASSLGTSGNNEQFF	TGTGCCAGCAGCTTAGGGACTAGCGGGAACAATGAGCAGTTCTTC
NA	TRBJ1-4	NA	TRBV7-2	CASSLQGALHEKLFF	TGTGCCAGCAGCTTACAAGGGGCTCTGCATGAAAAACTGTTTTTT
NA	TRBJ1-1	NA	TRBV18	CASSPQGMITEAFF	TGTGCCAGCTCACCCCAGGGTATGATAACTGAAGCTTTCTTT
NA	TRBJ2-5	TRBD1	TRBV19	CASSTSGQGKTQYF	TGTGCCAGTAGTACCTCGGGACAGGGGAAGACCCAGTACTTC
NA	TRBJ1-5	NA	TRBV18	CASSRNMDGDQPQHF	TGTGCCAGCTCACGAAACATGGACGGGGATCAGCCCCAGCATTTT
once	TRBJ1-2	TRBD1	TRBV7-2	CASSLGTETNYGYTF	TGTGCCAGCAGCTTGGGGACAGAAACTAACTATGGCTACACCTTC
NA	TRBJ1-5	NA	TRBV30	CAWSDGPRQPQHF	TGTGCCTGGAGTGATGGCCCCCGCCAGCCCCAGCATTTT
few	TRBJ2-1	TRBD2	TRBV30	CAWKPTSGGFNEQFF	TGTGCCTGGAAGCCGACTAGCGGGGGTTTCAATGAGCAGTTCTTC
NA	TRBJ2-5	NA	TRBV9	CASSVGTEQTQYF	TGTGCCAGCAGCGTAGGGACAGAACAGACCCAGTACTTC
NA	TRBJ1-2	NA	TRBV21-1	CASSKDRAHGYTF	TGTGCCAGCAGCAAGGACAGGGCTCATGGCTACACCTTC
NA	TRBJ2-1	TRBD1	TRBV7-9	CASSSQGGNEQFF	TGTGCCAGCAGCTCACAGGGGGGCAATGAGCAGTTCTTC
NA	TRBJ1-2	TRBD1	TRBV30	CAWSSTGGGGYTF	TGTGCCTGGAGTTCGACAGGGGGGGGTGGCTACACCTTC
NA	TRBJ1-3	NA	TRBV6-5	CASSSGASGNTIYF	TGTGCCAGCAGTTCGGGAGCCTCTGGAAACACCATATATTTT
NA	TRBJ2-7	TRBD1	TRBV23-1	CASSQLVPGQGSSSYEQYF	TGCGCCAGCAGTCAGCTCGTCCCGGGACAGGGATCAAGCTCCTACGAGCAGTACTTC
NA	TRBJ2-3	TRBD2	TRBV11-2	CASSLDLAGGLSDTQYF	TGTGCCAGCAGCTTAGACCTAGCGGGAGGGTTGTCAGATACGCAGTATTTT